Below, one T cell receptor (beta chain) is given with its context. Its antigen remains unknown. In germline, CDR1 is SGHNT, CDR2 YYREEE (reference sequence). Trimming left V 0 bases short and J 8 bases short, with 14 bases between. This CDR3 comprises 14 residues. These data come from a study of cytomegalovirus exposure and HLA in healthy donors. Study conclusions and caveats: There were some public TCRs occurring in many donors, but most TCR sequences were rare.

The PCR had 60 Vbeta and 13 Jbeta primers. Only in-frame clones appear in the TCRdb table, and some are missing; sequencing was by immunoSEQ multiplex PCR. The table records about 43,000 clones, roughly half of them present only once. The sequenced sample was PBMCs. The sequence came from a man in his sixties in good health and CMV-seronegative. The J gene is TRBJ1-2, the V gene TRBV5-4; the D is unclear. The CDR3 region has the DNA TGTGCCAGCAGCTTGGAAGGCCAGCGAGGGGGCTACACCTTC. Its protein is CASSLEGQRGGYTF. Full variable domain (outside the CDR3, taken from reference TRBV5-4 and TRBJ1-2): ETGVTQSPTHLIKTRGQQVTLRCSSQSGHNTVSWYQQALGQGPQFIFQYYREEENGRGNFPPRFSGLQFPNYSSELNVNALELDDSALYLCASSLEGQRGGYTFGSGTRLTVV.